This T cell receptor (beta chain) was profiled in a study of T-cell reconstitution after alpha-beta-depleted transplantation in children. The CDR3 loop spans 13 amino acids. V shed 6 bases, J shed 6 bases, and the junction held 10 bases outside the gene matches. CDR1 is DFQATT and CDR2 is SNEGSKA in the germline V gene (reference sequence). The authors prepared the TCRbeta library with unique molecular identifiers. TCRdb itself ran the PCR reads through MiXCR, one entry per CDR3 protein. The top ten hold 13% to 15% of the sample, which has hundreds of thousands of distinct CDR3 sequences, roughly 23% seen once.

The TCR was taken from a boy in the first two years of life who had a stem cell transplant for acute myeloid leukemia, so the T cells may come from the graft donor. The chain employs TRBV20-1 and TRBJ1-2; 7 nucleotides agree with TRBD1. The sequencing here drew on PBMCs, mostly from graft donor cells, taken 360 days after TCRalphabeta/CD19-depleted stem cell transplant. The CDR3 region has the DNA TGCAGTGCCGCACTAGGACAGGTAGATGGCTACACCTTC. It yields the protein CSAALGQVDGYTF.